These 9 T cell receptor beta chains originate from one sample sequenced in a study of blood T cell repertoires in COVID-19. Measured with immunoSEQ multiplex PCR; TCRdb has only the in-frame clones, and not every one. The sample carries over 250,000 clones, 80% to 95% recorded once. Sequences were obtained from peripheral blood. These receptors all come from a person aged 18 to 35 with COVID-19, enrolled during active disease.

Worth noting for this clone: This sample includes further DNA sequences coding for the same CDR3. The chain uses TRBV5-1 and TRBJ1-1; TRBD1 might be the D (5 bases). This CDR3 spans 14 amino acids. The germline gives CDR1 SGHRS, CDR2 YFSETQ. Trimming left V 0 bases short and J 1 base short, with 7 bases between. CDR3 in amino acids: CASSLGQSNTEAFF. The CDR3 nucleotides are TGCGCCAGCAGCTTGGGACAGTCGAACACTGAAGCTTTCTTT.

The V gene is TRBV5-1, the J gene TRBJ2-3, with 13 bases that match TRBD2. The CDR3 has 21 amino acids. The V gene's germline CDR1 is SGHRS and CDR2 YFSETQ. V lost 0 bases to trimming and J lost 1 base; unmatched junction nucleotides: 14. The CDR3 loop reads CASSLGLGLAGVPIGTDTQYF. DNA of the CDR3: TGCGCCAGCAGCTTGGGGCTCGGACTAGCGGGAGTCCCCATCGGCACAGATACGCAGTATTTT.

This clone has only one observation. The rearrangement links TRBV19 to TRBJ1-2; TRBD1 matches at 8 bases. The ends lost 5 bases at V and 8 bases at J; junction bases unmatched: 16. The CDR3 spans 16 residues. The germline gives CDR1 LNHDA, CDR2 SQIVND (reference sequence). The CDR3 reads CASSSSTLRDRMGYTF. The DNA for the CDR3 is TGTGCCAGTAGTTCCTCGACCCTCCGGGACAGGATGGGCTACACCTTC.

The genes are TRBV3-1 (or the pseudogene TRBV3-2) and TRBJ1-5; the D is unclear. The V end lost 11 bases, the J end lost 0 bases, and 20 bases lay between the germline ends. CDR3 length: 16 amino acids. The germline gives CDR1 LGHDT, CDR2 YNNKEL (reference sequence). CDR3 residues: CAGTSRRGNSNQPQHF. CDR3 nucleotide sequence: TGTGCCGGAACCTCCCGGCGAGGGAATAGCAATCAGCCCCAGCATTTT.

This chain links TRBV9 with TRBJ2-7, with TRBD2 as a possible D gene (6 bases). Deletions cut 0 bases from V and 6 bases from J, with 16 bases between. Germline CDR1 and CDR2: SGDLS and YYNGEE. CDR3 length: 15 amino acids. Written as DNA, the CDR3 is TGTGCCAGCAGCGTAGGTAGTAGCGGTAACCCCGAGCAGTACTTC. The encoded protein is CASSVGSSGNPEQYF.

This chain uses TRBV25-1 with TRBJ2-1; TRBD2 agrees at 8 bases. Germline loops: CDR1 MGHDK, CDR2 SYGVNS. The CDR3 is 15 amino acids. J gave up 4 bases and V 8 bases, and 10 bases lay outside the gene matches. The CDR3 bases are TGTGCCAGCTCCACGCGGGAGGACAAGTACAATGAGCAGTTCTTC. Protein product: CASSTREDKYNEQFF.

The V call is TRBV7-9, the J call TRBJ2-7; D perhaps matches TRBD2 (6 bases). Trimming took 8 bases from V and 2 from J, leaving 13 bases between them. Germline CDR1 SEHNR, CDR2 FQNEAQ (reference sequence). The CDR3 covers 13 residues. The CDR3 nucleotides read TGTGCCAGCGGGCGGAGGGCCCCCTACGAGCAGTACTTC. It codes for CASGRRAPYEQYF.

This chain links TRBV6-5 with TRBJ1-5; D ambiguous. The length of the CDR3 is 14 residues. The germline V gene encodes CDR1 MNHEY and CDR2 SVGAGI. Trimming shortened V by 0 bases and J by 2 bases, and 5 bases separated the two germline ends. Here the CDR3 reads CASSYSTGNQPQHF. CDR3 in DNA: TGTGCCAGCAGTTACTCCACAGGCAATCAGCCCCAGCATTTT.

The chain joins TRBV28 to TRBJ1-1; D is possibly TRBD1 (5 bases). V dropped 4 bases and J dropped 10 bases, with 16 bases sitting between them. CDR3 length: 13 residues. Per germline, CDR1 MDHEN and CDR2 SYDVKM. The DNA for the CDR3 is TGTGCCAGCAGTTCCCCGGGGGGATCAGCAGCTTTCTTT. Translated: CASSSPGGSAAFF.